Each of the 19 T cell receptor beta chains below was sequenced from the same sample in a study of blood T cell repertoires in COVID-19. The protocol was immunoSEQ multiplex PCR, while the TCRdb copy is restricted to in-frame clones and leaves out a portion. The repertoire includes 350,000 to 450,000 clones, roughly nine tenths of them detected once, and 1.2% sits in the top ten. Sample: peripheral blood. The receptors come from a man aged 35 to 55 with acute or convalescent COVID-19.

The V call is TRBV7-3, the J call TRBJ2-1, with 12 bases lining up with TRBD2. The CDR3 covers 17 residues. The trim removed 5 bases at V and 1 base at J, leaving 6 bases unmatched. CDR1 and CDR2 (germline): SGHTA, FQGTGA. The CDR3 spells CASSPRLAGVSYNEQFF. CDR3 nucleotides: TGTGCCAGCAGCCCCAGACTAGCGGGAGTTTCCTACAATGAGCAGTTCTTC.

The chain employs TRBV2 and TRBJ1-1, with 10 bases aligning to TRBD1. V dropped 0 bases and J dropped 4; count of bases not matched to a gene: 5. The CDR3 is 16 residues long. The germline gives CDR1 SNHLY, CDR2 FYNNEI. CDR3 in DNA: TGTGCCAGCAGTGAAGCGCCGGACAGGGGGGGCACTGAAGCTTTCTTT. It yields the protein CASSEAPDRGGTEAFF.

The chain couples TRBV29-1 to TRBJ2-7; D is perhaps TRBD2 (6 bases). The CDR3 runs 14 residues. Germline V gene sequence: CDR1 SQVTM, CDR2 ANQGSEA. Trimming removed 2 bases at V and 2 bases at J, with 13 bases between. The CDR3 sequence is CSVEYRGAAYEQYF. The CDR3, as DNA: TGCAGCGTTGAATACCGCGGGGCGGCCTACGAGCAGTACTTC.

The chain uses TRBV12-3 or TRBV12-4 and TRBJ2-2; D is perhaps TRBD2 (5 bases). Trimming stripped 11 bases from V and 0 bases from J, with 10 bases between. The CDR3 has 13 amino acids. The CDR3 DNA is TGTGCCCAACGGGGATCGAACACCGGGGAGCTGTTTTTT. Translated: CAQRGSNTGELFF.

The chain links TRBV7-9 to TRBJ2-1, with TRBD2 identical over 7 bases. V was pared by 7 bases and J by 6 bases, with 6 bases of the junction left unmatched. The CDR3 has 13 residues. Germline V gene sequence: CDR1 SEHNR, CDR2 FQNEAQ (reference sequence). This CDR3 reads CASKPSGGNEQFF. CDR3 DNA: TGTGCCAGCAAACCCTCGGGGGGCAATGAGCAGTTCTTC.

This clone came up once. In DNA, the CDR3 is TGTGCTAGTGGTGTCAAAGGACTAGCGGGAAGCGACACAGATACGCAGTATTTT. The encoded protein is CASGVKGLAGSDTDTQYF. V usage is TRBV12-5 and J usage is TRBJ2-3, with 12 bases matching TRBD2. The CDR3 sequence is 18 residues long. The junction had 11 bases not matched to a gene; V was cut back by 5 bases and J by 2 bases. The germline CDR1 and CDR2 sequences are LGHNT and FRNRAP.

This clone was seen more than once but under ten times. Other nucleotide sequences in the sample specify the same CDR3. The rearrangement uses TRBV7-2 and TRBJ1-5; D gene ambiguous. In germline, CDR1 is SGHTA, CDR2 FQGNSA. The germline V and J ends were trimmed by 0 bases and 2 bases, with 8 bases remaining between them. The CDR3 totals 15 residues. The CDR3 reads CASSLAGGGNQPQHF. DNA for the CDR3: TGTGCCAGCAGCTTAGCAGGCGGTGGCAATCAGCCCCAGCATTTT.

As DNA, the CDR3 is TGTGCCAGCTCGTCAGGGTCCTACGAGCAGTACTTC. Translating it yields CASSSGSYEQYF. The chain is built from TRBV6-5 and TRBJ2-7; the D gene is possibly TRBD1 (5 bases). V was trimmed by 8 bases and J by 1 base, leaving 9 bases between them. The CDR3 contains 12 residues. Germline CDR1 is MNHEY and CDR2 is SVGAGI.

The table lists this clone with a count of one. This sequence joins TRBV10-3 and TRBJ1-4; D unclear. Trimming cost V 3 bases and J 1 base, with 15 bases left between them. The CDR3 runs to 17 residues. The germline V gene has CDR1 ENHRY and CDR2 SYGVKD. The CDR3 region is CAISETNVRITNEKLFF. DNA for the CDR3: TGTGCCATCAGTGAAACAAACGTCAGGATAACTAATGAAAAACTGTTTTTT.

V and J are TRBV19 and TRBJ2-7; 7 bases map to TRBD1. Germline CDR1 LNHDA, CDR2 SQIVND (reference sequence). The CDR3 contains 16 residues. Trimming at V came to 6 bases and at J to 2 bases, leaving 13 bases not matched to a gene. The CDR3 reads CASSQPSQGSAYEQYF. In DNA, the CDR3 is TGTGCCAGTAGCCAGCCCTCACAGGGGTCAGCCTACGAGCAGTACTTC.

This chain connects TRBV30 to TRBJ1-5; no definite D call. This CDR3 has 13 amino acids. The V end was cut by 2 bases, the J end by 5 bases, with 10 bases between. CDR1 and CDR2 from the germline V gene are GTSNPN and SVGIG (reference sequence). In nucleotides, the CDR3 is TGTGCCTGGAGTCACAGTGCTGATCAGCCCCAGCATTTT. Amino acids: CAWSHSADQPQHF. The full variable domain, rest sourced from reference TRBV30 and TRBJ1-5, is SQTIHQWPATLVQPVGSPLSLECTVEGTSNPNLYWYRQAAGRGLQLLFYSVGIGQISSEVPQNLSASRPQDRQFILSSKKLLLSDSGFYLCAWSHSADQPQHFGDGTRLSIL.

This chain joins TRBV9 and TRBJ1-1, with 8 bases lining up with TRBD1. The CDR3 covers 14 residues. V lost 7 bases and J lost 4; bases outside the gene matches: 9. Germline V lookup: CDR1 SGDLS, CDR2 YYNGEE. The CDR3 DNA follows: TGTGCCAGCTCGGGGGCAGGGGGCGGCACTGAAGCTTTCTTT. Its protein product is CASSGAGGGTEAFF.

V is TRBV18 and J is TRBJ2-1; tentative D call: TRBD1 (5 bases). CDR1 is KGHSH, CDR2 LQKENI, per germline. The CDR3 runs 16 residues. V gave up 4 bases and J gave up 3 bases, with 16 bases separating them. This CDR3 is CASSQEYRQGYNEQFF. The DNA for the CDR3 is TGTGCCAGCTCACAAGAGTATCGCCAGGGCTACAATGAGCAGTTCTTC.

This chain joins TRBV7-9 and TRBJ2-6; no clear D gene. This CDR3 is built from 14 residues. The germline V gene encodes CDR1 SEHNR and CDR2 FQNEAQ (reference sequence). Between the trimmed V and J ends, which lost 1 base and 4 bases, there was a span of 5 bases. The DNA for the CDR3 is TGTGCCAGCAGCTTAGGCTACGGGGCCAACGTCCTGACTTTC. Amino acid sequence: CASSLGYGANVLTF.

The CDR3 DNA sequence: TGTGCCATCAGTAATCCGGGACAGGGACATTCACCCCTCCACTTT. Translated, it gives CAISNPGQGHSPLHF. The J gene is TRBJ1-6, the V gene TRBV10-3; 9 nucleotides align to TRBD1. CDR3 length: 15 residues. Per the germline V gene, CDR1 is ENHRY and CDR2 is SYGVKD. The ends lost 5 bases at V and 8 bases at J; junction bases unmatched: 7.

The rearrangement joins TRBV6-6 to TRBJ2-7, with 9 bases matching TRBD1. The germline V gene encodes CDR1 MNHNY and CDR2 SVGAGI (reference sequence). The V gene end was trimmed by 5 bases and the J gene end by 5 bases; junction bases not matched to a gene: 7. The CDR3 has 14 residues. The CDR3 here is CASSTPGQGDEQYF. The CDR3 nucleotides read TGTGCCAGCAGTACTCCGGGACAGGGTGACGAGCAGTACTTC.

This rearrangement joins TRBV9 to TRBJ1-3; D remains ambiguous. V was clipped by 4 bases and J by 11 bases, with 10 bases between them. The CDR3 has 11 amino acids. Germline values: CDR1 SGDLS, CDR2 YYNGEE. The CDR3 DNA sequence: TGTGCCAGCAGCCCTGGGCCCGCCATATATTTT. Protein sequence: CASSPGPAIYF.

The rearrangement uses TRBV13 and TRBJ2-5, with 10 bases aligning to TRBD2. This CDR3 spans 15 amino acids. V was clipped by 5 bases and J by 4 bases; unmatched bases: 7. The germline gives CDR1 PRHDT, CDR2 FYEKMQ (reference sequence). The DNA of the CDR3 is TGTGCCAGCAGCCAAGCGGGGGGGTTCCCAGAGACCCAGTACTTC. Its translation is CASSQAGGFPETQYF. The variable domain in full, completed from reference TRBV13 and TRBJ2-5, reads AAGVIQSPRHLIKEKRETATLKCYPIPRHDTVYWYQQGPGQDPQFLISFYEKMQSDKGSIPDRFSAQQFSDYHSELNMSSLELGDSALYFCASSQAGGFPETQYFGPGTRLLVL.

This chain uses TRBV30 with TRBJ2-7, with D hard to call. The CDR3 covers 13 residues. Deletions cut 5 bases from V and 3 bases from J, with 14 bases between. The V gene's germline CDR1 is GTSNPN and CDR2 SVGIG (reference sequence). The DNA of the CDR3 is TGTGCCTGGGCTAAGGCCGAGGTCTACGAGCAGTACTTC. Amino acid sequence: CAWAKAEVYEQYF.